A single sample is the source of the 18 T cell receptor beta chains below, sequenced in a study of cytomegalovirus exposure and HLA in healthy donors. The PCR employed 60 Vbeta primers together with 13 Jbeta primers. Assay used: immunoSEQ multiplex PCR; TCRdb lists only in-frame clones, some missing. In the table there are about 120,000 clones, about 72% of which are singletons. The sample taken for sequencing was PBMCs. The source of these receptors is a man aged 45 to 65 in good health and CMV-seropositive.

The V call is TRBV6-5, the J call TRBJ1-1, with D perhaps matching TRBD1 (6 bases). V was trimmed by 6 bases and J by 5 bases, leaving 19 bases between them. The CDR3 length is 15 residues. Germline lookup yields CDR1 MNHEY and CDR2 SVGAGI. Written as DNA, the CDR3 is TGTGCCAGCAGATCTTCCAACAGGGTTGGAACTGAAGCTTTCTTT. Its protein is CASRSSNRVGTEAFF.

This clone has only one observation. This chain links TRBV5-1 with TRBJ2-1, with 10 bases matching TRBD2. J gave up 7 bases and V 3 bases, and 7 bases lay outside the gene matches. This CDR3 is built from 15 residues. CDR1 SGHRS and CDR2 YFSETQ come from the germline V gene. CDR3 residues: CASSWTSGGLNEQFF. As DNA, the CDR3 is TGCGCCAGCAGCTGGACTAGCGGAGGGTTAAATGAGCAGTTCTTC. Using reference TRBV5-1 and TRBJ2-1 for the parts outside the CDR3, the full variable domain is KAGVTQTPRYLIKTRGQQVTLSCSPISGHRSVSWYQQTPGQGLQFLFEYFSETQRNKGNFPGRFSGRQFSNSRSEMNVSTLELGDSALYLCASSWTSGGLNEQFFGPGTRLTVL.

The rearrangement joins TRBV4-2 to TRBJ1-2; 10 nucleotides agree with TRBD1. This CDR3 is 16 amino acids long. After removal of 0 bases from V and 6 bases from J, the junction contained 7 bases not matched to a gene. Germline-derived CDR1 and CDR2 are LGHNA and YNFKEQ. CDR3 DNA sequence: TGTGCCAGCAGCCAAGAGGAGACAGGGGGCCAAAATGGCTACACCTTC. Encoded protein: CASSQEETGGQNGYTF.

V and J are TRBV27 and TRBJ1-1; D remains ambiguous. CDR3 length equals 14 residues. Germline CDR1 and CDR2: MNHEY and SMNVEV (reference sequence). Deletions cut 4 bases from V and 3 bases from J, with 12 bases between. CDR3 coding DNA: TGTGCCAGCAGTTCCGGTCGGGGTCACACTGAAGCTTTCTTT. Translation: CASSSGRGHTEAFF.

The gene calls are TRBV6-1 and TRBJ1-1; 9 bases are shared with TRBD1. The CDR3 runs 14 residues. Germline V gene sequence: CDR1 MNHNS, CDR2 SASEGT. J lost 4 bases, V lost 6 bases, and 6 bases had no gene match. The CDR3 spells CASSRTGEGTEAFF. The CDR3 nucleotides are TGTGCCAGCAGCCGGACAGGGGAGGGCACTGAAGCTTTCTTT.

The rearrangement joins TRBV7-2 to TRBJ2-7; TRBD2 matches at 15 bases. CDR3 length: 20 amino acids. V shed 0 bases, J shed 2 bases, and the junction held 11 bases outside the gene matches. Germline CDR1 reads SGHTA; CDR2 reads FQGNSA. In DNA form, the CDR3 reads TGTGCCAGCAGCTTAGCCAGGAGGACTAGCGGGGGGGCGGGGCCCTACGAGCAGTACTTC. As protein: CASSLARRTSGGAGPYEQYF.

V gene TRBV28 combines with J gene TRBJ2-3, with TRBD2 identical over 7 bases. J gave up 4 bases and V 5 bases, and 18 bases lay outside the gene matches. Germline CDR1 and CDR2: MDHEN and SYDVKM. There are 18 residues in the CDR3. Here the CDR3 reads CASSPRWGGTGISDTQYF. The CDR3 coding sequence is TGTGCCAGCAGTCCCCGATGGGGGGGAACTGGGATTTCAGATACGCAGTATTTT.

The chain has TRBV19 and TRBJ2-1; 10 bases are shared with TRBD2. Germline values: CDR1 LNHDA, CDR2 SQIVND (reference sequence). J was trimmed by 6 bases and V by 1 base; bases with no gene match: 6. The CDR3 is made up of 16 amino acids. The CDR3 spells CASSIGSGRAPNEQFF. As DNA, the CDR3 is TGTGCCAGTAGTATAGGGAGCGGGAGGGCTCCCAATGAGCAGTTCTTC.

CDR3 protein: CASSPRSVQETQYF. In DNA, the CDR3 is TGTGCCAGTAGTCCTCGGTCCGTCCAAGAGACCCAGTACTTC. This rearrangement joins TRBV19 to TRBJ2-5; no firm D call. Germline assignment: CDR1 LNHDA and CDR2 SQIVND (reference sequence). V dropped 5 bases and J dropped 1 base, with 11 bases sitting between them. The CDR3 extends over 14 amino acids.

CDR3 amino acids: CASSIGPQGLGTGELFF. CDR3 bases: TGTGCCAGTAGTATTGGGCCCCAGGGATTGGGCACCGGGGAGCTGTTTTTT. The chain combines TRBV19 with TRBJ2-2, with TRBD1 as a possible D gene (5 bases). In germline, CDR1 is LNHDA, CDR2 SQIVND (reference sequence). This CDR3 is built from 17 residues. V was clipped by 3 bases and J by 4 bases, with 18 bases between them.

The CDR3 bases are TGTGCCAGCTCTCTGAGCGGGCTCTCCTACAATGAGCAGTTCTTC. It is translated as CASSLSGLSYNEQFF. The chain is built from TRBV18 and TRBJ2-1; a weak D match, TRBD2 (6 bases). This CDR3 comprises 15 residues. The V gene's germline CDR1 is KGHSH and CDR2 LQKENI. Between the trimmed V and J ends, which lost 6 bases and 0 bases, there was a span of 12 bases.

This chain connects TRBV13 to TRBJ2-5, with 10 positions matching TRBD1. With the DNA end fitting TRBJ2-7 better, the J assignment may be wrong. The CDR3 spans 14 residues. Germline V lookup: CDR1 PRHDT, CDR2 FYEKMQ (reference sequence). The CDR3 is CASSLDRGDYEQYF. The CDR3 DNA is TGTGCCAGCAGCTTGGACAGGGGGGACTACGAGCAGTACTTC.

This clone has a single count. The V gene is TRBV28, the J gene TRBJ1-2; 7 bases map to TRBD1. The CDR3 loop spans 19 amino acids. Looked up from germline, CDR1 is MDHEN and CDR2 is SYDVKM. After removal of 1 base from V and 3 bases from J, the junction contained 17 bases not matched to a gene. CDR3 coding DNA: TGTGCCAGCAGTTTATTCTCCCGACAGGGTCTCCAAGACGACTATGGCTACACCTTC. Its protein product is CASSLFSRQGLQDDYGYTF.

The table lists this clone with a count of one. The rearrangement uses TRBV9 and TRBJ2-1; no clear D gene. V gave up 0 bases and J gave up 0 bases, with 7 bases separating them. The CDR3 length is 15 residues. CDR1 is SGDLS and CDR2 is YYNGEE in the germline V gene. The CDR3 DNA follows: TGTGCCAGCAGCGTAGGGGCTGGCTCCTACAATGAGCAGTTCTTC. Protein sequence: CASSVGAGSYNEQFF.

This clone was counted once. The V call is TRBV6-6, the J call TRBJ1-5; tentatively, D is TRBD1 (6 bases). There are 15 residues in the CDR3. The V gene lost 5 bases and the J gene lost 0 bases, with 11 bases spanning the gap. Germline CDR1 is MNHNY and CDR2 is SVGAGI (reference sequence). The CDR3 sequence is CASSRTDYSNQPQHF. CDR3 DNA sequence: TGTGCCAGCAGTAGGACAGATTATAGCAATCAGCCCCAGCATTTT.

The J gene is TRBJ2-7, the V gene TRBV6-5; 8 nucleotides match TRBD2. The CDR3 consists of 15 residues. J was trimmed by 4 bases and V by 4 bases; bases with no gene match: 9. CDR1 is MNHEY and CDR2 is SVGAGI in the germline V gene. CDR3 region: CASSLRAGDRYEQYF. As DNA, the CDR3 is TGTGCCAGCAGTTTACGAGCGGGAGATAGATACGAGCAGTACTTC.

The chain joins TRBV5-1 to TRBJ2-5; D perhaps matches TRBD2 (6 bases). The germline V and J ends were trimmed by 0 bases and 2 bases, with 11 bases remaining between them. Germline V gene sequence: CDR1 SGHRS, CDR2 YFSETQ. The CDR3 runs 15 residues. CDR3 nucleotide sequence: TGCGCCAGCAGCTTGGGACGCGGGGTTCAAGAGACCCAGTACTTC. This translates into CASSLGRGVQETQYF.

The chain links TRBV2 to TRBJ2-2; 7 bases map to TRBD2. Germline CDR1 reads SNHLY; CDR2 reads FYNNEI. Losses at the gene ends were 6 bases for V and 0 bases for J; bases not matched to a gene: 4. The CDR3 runs 15 residues. The CDR3: CASRFGTTNTGELFF. The CDR3 region has the DNA TGTGCCAGCAGATTTGGGACTACGAACACCGGGGAGCTGTTTTTT.